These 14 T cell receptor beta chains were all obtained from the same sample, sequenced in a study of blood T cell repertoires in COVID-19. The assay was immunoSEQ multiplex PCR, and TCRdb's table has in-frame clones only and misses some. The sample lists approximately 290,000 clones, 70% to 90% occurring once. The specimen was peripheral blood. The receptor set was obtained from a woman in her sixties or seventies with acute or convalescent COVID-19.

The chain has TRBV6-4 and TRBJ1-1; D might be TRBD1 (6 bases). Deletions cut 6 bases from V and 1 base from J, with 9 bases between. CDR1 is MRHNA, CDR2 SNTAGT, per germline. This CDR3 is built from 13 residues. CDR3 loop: CASRGQPNTEAFF. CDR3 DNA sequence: TGTGCCAGCAGAGGACAGCCGAACACTGAAGCTTTCTTT.

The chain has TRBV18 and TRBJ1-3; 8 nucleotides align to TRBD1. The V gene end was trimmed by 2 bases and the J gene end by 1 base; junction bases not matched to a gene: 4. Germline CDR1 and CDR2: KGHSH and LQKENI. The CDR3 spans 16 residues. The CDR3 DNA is TGTGCCAGCTCACCAGGGACAGGAAAATCTGGAAACACCATATATTTT. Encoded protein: CASSPGTGKSGNTIYF.

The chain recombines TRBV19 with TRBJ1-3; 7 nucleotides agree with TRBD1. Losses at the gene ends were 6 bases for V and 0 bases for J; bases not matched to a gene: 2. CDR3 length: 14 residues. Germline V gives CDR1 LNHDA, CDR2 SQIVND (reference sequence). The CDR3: CASRGQLSGNTIYF. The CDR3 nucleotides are TGTGCCAGTAGGGGACAGCTCTCTGGAAACACCATATATTTT.

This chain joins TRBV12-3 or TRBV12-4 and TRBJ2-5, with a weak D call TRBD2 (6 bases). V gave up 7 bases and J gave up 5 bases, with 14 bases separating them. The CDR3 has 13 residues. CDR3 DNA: TGTGCCAGCACCACCTGGGGGAGGGAGACCCAGTACTTC. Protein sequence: CASTTWGRETQYF.

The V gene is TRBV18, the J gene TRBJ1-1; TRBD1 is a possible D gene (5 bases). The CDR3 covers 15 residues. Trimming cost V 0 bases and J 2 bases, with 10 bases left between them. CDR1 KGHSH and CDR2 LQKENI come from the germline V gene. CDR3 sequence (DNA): TGTGCCAGCTCACCACCGCGGACACTTAACACTGAAGCTTTCTTT. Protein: CASSPPRTLNTEAFF. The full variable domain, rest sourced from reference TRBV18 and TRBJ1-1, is NAGVMQNPRHLVRRRGQEARLRCSPMKGHSHVYWYRQLPEEGLKFMVYLQKENIIDESGMPKERFSAEFPKEGPSILRIQQVVRGDSAAYFCASSPPRTLNTEAFFGQGTRLTVV.

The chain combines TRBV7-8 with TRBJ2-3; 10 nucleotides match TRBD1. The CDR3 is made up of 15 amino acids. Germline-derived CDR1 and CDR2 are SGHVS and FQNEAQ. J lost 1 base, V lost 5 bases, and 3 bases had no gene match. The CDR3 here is CASSHGQGGTDTQYF. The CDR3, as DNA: TGTGCCAGCAGCCACGGACAGGGGGGCACAGATACGCAGTATTTT.

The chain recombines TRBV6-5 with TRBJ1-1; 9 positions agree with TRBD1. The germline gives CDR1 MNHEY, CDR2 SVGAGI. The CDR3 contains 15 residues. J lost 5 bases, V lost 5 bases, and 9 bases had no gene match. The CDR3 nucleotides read TGTGCCAGCAGTACCTACAGGGGGCCTTATACTGAAGCTTTCTTT. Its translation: CASSTYRGPYTEAFF.

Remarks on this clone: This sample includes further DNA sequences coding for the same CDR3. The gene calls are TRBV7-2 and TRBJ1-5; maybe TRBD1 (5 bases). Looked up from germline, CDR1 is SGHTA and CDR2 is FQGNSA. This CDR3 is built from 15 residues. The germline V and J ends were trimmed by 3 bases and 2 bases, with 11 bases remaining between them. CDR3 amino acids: CASSLAGGGNQPQHF. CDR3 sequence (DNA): TGTGCCAGCAGCTTGGCGGGGGGAGGCAATCAGCCCCAGCATTTT.

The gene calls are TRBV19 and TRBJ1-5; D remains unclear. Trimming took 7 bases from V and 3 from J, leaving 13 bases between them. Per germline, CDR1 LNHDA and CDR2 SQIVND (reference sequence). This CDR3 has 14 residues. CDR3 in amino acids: CASKLQQYNQPQHF. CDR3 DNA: TGTGCCAGTAAACTTCAACAGTACAATCAGCCCCAGCATTTT.

The CDR3 sequence is CASSVASGHSYEQYF. In DNA form, the CDR3 reads TGTGCCAGCAGCGTAGCTAGCGGGCACTCCTACGAGCAGTACTTC. The V and J genes are TRBV9 and TRBJ2-7, with TRBD2 matching 8 bases. CDR1 and CDR2 from the germline V gene are SGDLS and YYNGEE. With 0 bases clipped from V and 0 bases from J, the junction kept 2 bases outside the gene matches. The length of the CDR3 is 15 residues. Full variable domain (remainder filled in from reference TRBV9 and TRBJ2-7): DSGVTQTPKHLITATGQRVTLRCSPRSGDLSVYWYQQSLDQGLQFLIQYYNGEERAKGNILERFSAQQFPDLHSELNLSSLELGDSALYFCASSVASGHSYEQYFGPGTRLTVT.

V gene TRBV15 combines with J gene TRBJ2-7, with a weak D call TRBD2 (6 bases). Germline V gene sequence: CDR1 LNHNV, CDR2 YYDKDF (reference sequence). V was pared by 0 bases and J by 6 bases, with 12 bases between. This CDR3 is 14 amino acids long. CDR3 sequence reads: CATSRDRTMGEQYF. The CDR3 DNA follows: TGTGCCACCAGCAGAGATCGGACTATGGGCGAGCAGTACTTC.

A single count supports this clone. CDR3 nucleotide sequence: TGTGCCAGCTCACCACTGCGACAGAACTATGGCTACACCTTC. This encodes CASSPLRQNYGYTF. The rearrangement links TRBV18 to TRBJ1-2; weak D call: TRBD1 (5 bases). Germline V gene sequence: CDR1 KGHSH, CDR2 LQKENI. This CDR3 spans 14 amino acids. V gave up 1 base and J gave up 2 bases, with 8 bases separating them. The whole variable domain, filled in from reference TRBV18 and TRBJ1-2, reads NAGVMQNPRHLVRRRGQEARLRCSPMKGHSHVYWYRQLPEEGLKFMVYLQKENIIDESGMPKERFSAEFPKEGPSILRIQQVVRGDSAAYFCASSPLRQNYGYTFGSGTRLTVV.

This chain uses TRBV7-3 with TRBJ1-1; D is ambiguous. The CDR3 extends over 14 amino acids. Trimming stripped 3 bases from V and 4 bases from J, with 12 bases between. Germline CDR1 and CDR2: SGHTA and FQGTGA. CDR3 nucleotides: TGTGCCAGCAGCTTCTCGGGTGTGTCCACTGAAGCTTTCTTT. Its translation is CASSFSGVSTEAFF.

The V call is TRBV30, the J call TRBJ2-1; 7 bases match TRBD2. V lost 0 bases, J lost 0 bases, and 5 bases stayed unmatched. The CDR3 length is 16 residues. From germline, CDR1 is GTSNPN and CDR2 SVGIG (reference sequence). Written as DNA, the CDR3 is TGTGCCTGGAGTGTACAAAGGACTAGCTCCTACAATGAGCAGTTCTTC. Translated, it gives CAWSVQRTSSYNEQFF.